What follows are 30 T cell receptor beta chains derived from one specimen sequenced in a study of human T cells and chemical hapten exposure. The time point here: pre-sensitization, week 0. Treatment indicated: therapeutic diphenylcyclopropenone sensitization with weekly scalp DPC. One entry per CDR3 protein, called by TCRdb with MiXCR from the RACE reads. Of approximately 320,000 distinct CDR3 sequences listed, approximately 5.8% are singletons. The sample consisted of whole blood, taken in connection with sensitization to the hapten diphenylcyclopropenone (DPC). The receptors here all came from a woman aged 18 to 35 with alopecia areata. Some clones in this sample may be carry-over from other donors' samples.

This clonotype was detected ten times or more. The gene calls are TRBV7-3 and TRBJ1-4, with 7 positions matching TRBD1. This CDR3 comprises 15 residues. Per germline, CDR1 SGHTA and CDR2 FQGTGA. Trimming cost V 5 bases and J 4 bases; bases outside gene matches: 7. The CDR3 spells CASSPHRGLNEKLFF. The CDR3 coding sequence is TGTGCCAGCAGCCCCCACAGGGGACTTAATGAAAAACTGTTTTTT. Variable domain in full (rest from reference TRBV7-3 and TRBJ1-4): GAGVSQTPSNKVTEKGKYVELRCDPISGHTALYWYRQSLGQGPEFLIYFQGTGAADDSGLPNDRFFAVRPEGSVSTLKIQRTERGDSAVYLCASSPHRGLNEKLFFGSGTQLSVL.

Turning to this clonotype: Its ends do not fully match the called genes, so a read error is possible. V is TRBV6-5 and J is TRBJ1-6; D gene uncertain. The CDR3 runs 15 residues. From germline, CDR1 is MNHEY and CDR2 SVGAGI. CDR3 region: CASSRLGSYNSLLHF. Written as DNA, the CDR3 is TGTGCCAGCAGCCGGTTGGGCTCCTATAATTCACTCCTCCACTTT.

This clonotype showed up just a few times. This chain uses TRBV5-1 with TRBJ1-1; no reliable D call. Germline V gene lookup returns CDR1 SGHRS and CDR2 YFSETQ. This CDR3 spans 16 amino acids. V dropped 4 bases and J dropped 3 bases, with 19 bases sitting between them. The CDR3 nucleotides read TGCGCCAGCAGCAGGGAGATTTTCGAAGTGGACACTGAAGCTTTCTTT. This sequence encodes CASSREIFEVDTEAFF.

The chain couples TRBV20-1 to TRBJ1-1, with D hard to call. V was trimmed by 3 bases and J by 2 bases, leaving 16 bases between them. The CDR3 has 15 amino acids. Germline CDR1 is DFQATT and CDR2 is SNEGSKA (reference sequence). The CDR3 here is CSASQFHQINTEAFF. The CDR3, as DNA: TGCAGTGCTAGCCAATTTCATCAGATTAACACTGAAGCTTTCTTT.

This clonotype showed up just a few times. The chain is built from TRBV4-3 and TRBJ2-5; tentative D call: TRBD2 (6 bases). Germline V gene sequence: CDR1 LGHNA, CDR2 YSLEER. The CDR3 length is 16 residues. V lost 3 bases to trimming and J lost 0 bases, with 14 bases between them. In DNA form, the CDR3 reads TGCGCCAGCAGCCAGATTAGCGGACCTAACCAAGAGACCCAGTACTTC. It yields the protein CASSQISGPNQETQYF.

This clonotype was seen at least ten times. This chain connects TRBV7-2 to TRBJ1-6, with no clear D. V was trimmed by 2 bases and J by 8 bases, leaving 10 bases between them. Germline lookup yields CDR1 SGHTA and CDR2 FQGNSA. This CDR3 has 14 residues. CDR3 DNA: TGTGCCAGCAGCTTAAGGTTGGGAGATTCACCCCTCCACTTT. This translates into CASSLRLGDSPLHF. Based on the CDR3 plus reference TRBV7-2 and TRBJ1-6, the full variable domain is GAGVSQSPSNKVTEKGKDVELRCDPISGHTALYWYRQSLGQGLEFLIYFQGNSAPDKSGLPSDRFSAERTGGSVSTLTIQRTQQEDSAVYLCASSLRLGDSPLHFGNGTRLTVT.

This clonotype was seen repeatedly, ten times or more. V gene TRBV7-6 combines with J gene TRBJ2-2, with 10 bases identical to TRBD1. The CDR3 loop spans 19 amino acids. Germline assignment: CDR1 SGHVS and CDR2 FNYEAQ. J lost 4 bases, V lost 5 bases, and 16 bases had no gene match. As DNA, the CDR3 is TGTGCCAGCAGCCGCCTCGCGGGACAGGGGACGATCGGCACCGGGGAGCTGTTTTTT. Translated, it gives CASSRLAGQGTIGTGELFF.

This clonotype was detected a few times. The chain is built from TRBV7-2 and TRBJ2-3; 12 bases are a match to TRBD2. Germline values: CDR1 SGHTA, CDR2 FQGNSA. Trimming removed 1 base from V and 5 bases from J; junction bases left unmatched: 13. The CDR3 spans 19 residues. The DNA of the CDR3 is TGTGCCAGCAGCTTAGGACTAGCGGGGGCACTCCTTTTTTTAGATACGCAGTATTTT. Its translation is CASSLGLAGALLFLDTQYF.

This clonotype appeared many times. The CDR3 region is CASSGRGSSYEQYF. The CDR3 DNA is TGTGCCAGCAGTGGCAGGGGCAGCTCCTACGAGCAGTACTTC. This chain uses TRBV28 with TRBJ2-7; the D gene is possibly TRBD1 (6 bases). Germline V CDR1 and CDR2: MDHEN, SYDVKM. This CDR3 comprises 14 residues. The germline V and J ends were trimmed by 5 bases and 0 bases, with 11 bases remaining between them.

The table lists this clonotype with a few counts. The chain has TRBV4-3 and TRBJ2-7, with 7 positions matching TRBD1. Germline-derived CDR1 and CDR2 are LGHNA and YSLEER. The CDR3 sequence is 15 residues long. Losses at the gene ends were 1 base for V and 2 bases for J; bases not matched to a gene: 5. CDR3 nucleotide sequence: TGCGCCAGCAGCCAAGGACAGGGCGCTGCCTACGAGCAGTACTTC. Its protein product is CASSQGQGAAYEQYF.

CDR3 sequence reads: CASSLAGGNMNTEAFF. The DNA of the CDR3 is TGTGCCAGCAGCTTGGCCGGAGGGAACATGAACACTGAAGCTTTCTTT. The J gene is TRBJ1-1, the V gene TRBV5-6; D is unresolved. CDR3 size: 16 residues. Germline CDR1 SGHDT, CDR2 YYEEEE. V lost 0 bases and J 0 bases, leaving 12 bases between the germline ends.

This clonotype was observed at least ten times. This chain links TRBV5-1 with TRBJ1-4; possible D gene TRBD1, 6 bases. Per germline, CDR1 SGHRS and CDR2 YFSETQ. V lost 4 bases, J lost 1 base, and 11 bases lay in between. The CDR3 is 15 residues long. CDR3 in DNA: TGCGCCAGCAGCCCCCAGGGGCTAACTAATGAAAAACTGTTTTTT. Amino acid sequence: CASSPQGLTNEKLFF.

The table lists this clonotype with many counts. The genes are TRBV3-1 and TRBJ1-1; D gene uncertain. This CDR3 comprises 13 residues. Germline V gene data show CDR1 as LGHDT and CDR2 as YNNKEL (reference sequence). V was clipped by 2 bases and J by 3 bases, with 7 bases between them. The CDR3 loop reads CASSQRFYTEAFF. The CDR3 DNA reads as TGTGCCAGCAGCCAACGCTTTTACACTGAAGCTTTCTTT.

This CDR3 reads CASSLVSSTGELFF. CDR3 DNA: TGTGCCAGCAGCTTAGTATCGAGCACCGGGGAGCTGTTTTTT. J is TRBJ2-2 and V is TRBV7-6; D is uncertain. The CDR3 length is 14 residues. Germline lookup yields CDR1 SGHVS and CDR2 FNYEAQ. Deletions cut 1 base from V and 4 bases from J, with 7 bases between. The variable domain in full, completed from reference TRBV7-6 and TRBJ2-2, reads GAGVSQSPRYKVTKRGQDVALRCDPISGHVSLYWYRQALGQGPEFLTYFNYEAQQDKSGLPNDRFSAERPEGSISTLTIQRTEQRDSAMYRCASSLVSSTGELFFGEGSRLTVL.

This clonotype was counted ten times or more. V and J are TRBV11-2 and TRBJ2-6; TRBD2 agrees at 7 bases. This CDR3 is 16 amino acids long. Germline lookup yields CDR1 SGHAT and CDR2 FQNNGV. V lost 4 bases to trimming and J lost 4 bases; unmatched junction nucleotides: 7. Here the CDR3 DNA reads TGTGCCAGCAGCTCTCGACTAGCTATGGGGGCCAACGTCCTGACTTTC. Protein sequence: CASSSRLAMGANVLTF.

V and J are TRBV6-5 and TRBJ2-5; D is possibly TRBD2 (5 bases). The CDR3 has 13 amino acids. Per germline, CDR1 MNHEY and CDR2 SVGAGI. The ends were cut back, 6 bases at V and 5 bases at J, with 13 bases in the middle. CDR3 protein: CASSQLGGETQYF. The CDR3 bases are TGTGCCAGCAGCCAACTAGGAGGCGAGACCCAGTACTTC.

In this sample, this clonotype turned up once. The CDR3 spells CASSYADGVEHF. The CDR3 DNA sequence: TGTGCCAGCAGTTACGCGGACGGGGTAGAGCATTTT. The chain is built from TRBV6-5 and TRBJ1-5, with no clear D. Germline V CDR1 and CDR2: MNHEY, SVGAGI. The CDR3 has 12 residues. Between the trimmed V and J ends, which lost 2 bases and 14 bases, there was a span of 13 bases.

This clonotype was detected many times. This rearrangement joins TRBV12-3 or TRBV12-4 to TRBJ2-1; D perhaps matches TRBD1 (6 bases). The length of the CDR3 is 16 residues. V dropped 5 bases and J dropped 0 bases, with 14 bases sitting between them. In DNA form, the CDR3 reads TGTGCCAGCAGTGGGTACGCAGGGGACTCCTACAATGAGCAGTTCTTC. Translating gives CASSGYAGDSYNEQFF.

This clonotype has a handful of counts. V and J are TRBV5-1 and TRBJ2-5, with D possibly TRBD2 on 6 matching bases. V was cut by 0 bases and J by 1 base, with 10 bases left in between. The CDR3 is made up of 15 amino acids. Germline CDR1 and CDR2: SGHRS and YFSETQ. The CDR3 loop is CASSLGGNPQETQYF. DNA for the CDR3: TGCGCCAGCAGCTTGGGCGGGAACCCCCAAGAGACCCAGTACTTC. The variable domain in full, with the rest retrieved from reference TRBV5-1 and TRBJ2-5, is KAGVTQTPRYLIKTRGQQVTLSCSPISGHRSVSWYQQTPGQGLQFLFEYFSETQRNKGNFPGRFSGRQFSNSRSEMNVSTLELGDSALYLCASSLGGNPQETQYFGPGTRLLVL.

The chain uses TRBV6-6 and TRBJ2-4, with D maybe TRBD1 (5 bases). V lost 5 bases, J lost 0 bases, and 14 bases lay in between. The germline V gene has CDR1 MNHNY and CDR2 SVGAGI (reference sequence). The CDR3 loop spans 16 amino acids. The DNA of the CDR3 is TGTGCCAGCAGTACAACTCGACAGCTAGCCAAAAACATTCAGTACTTC. Its translation is CASSTTRQLAKNIQYF.

This clonotype was seen a few times. The rearrangement links TRBV7-2 to TRBJ2-7; weak D call: TRBD2 (5 bases). This CDR3 region has 12 residues. Trimming cost V 5 bases and J 3 bases, with 8 bases left between them. CDR1 and CDR2 (germline): SGHTA, FQGNSA. The CDR3 region is CASSLEDYEQYF. The DNA of the CDR3 is TGTGCCAGCAGCCTGGAGGACTACGAGCAGTACTTC.

This clonotype came up a few times. The chain has TRBV7-9 and TRBJ1-2, with a tentative D call TRBD1 (5 bases). The CDR3 has 11 amino acids. Germline values: CDR1 SEHNR, CDR2 FQNEAQ (reference sequence). V was shortened by 8 bases and J by 5 bases, with 9 bases between the two germline ends. The CDR3 region is CASGTGYGYTF. The CDR3, as DNA: TGTGCCAGCGGGACCGGGTATGGCTACACCTTC.

This clonotype was counted a few times. The CDR3 reads CASSQDVGLYGYTF. The CDR3 DNA reads as TGCGCCAGCAGCCAAGATGTCGGCCTTTATGGCTACACCTTC. The V call is TRBV4-3, the J call TRBJ1-2; D is undetermined. Germline loops: CDR1 LGHNA, CDR2 YSLEER. The length of the CDR3 is 14 residues. V was trimmed by 0 bases and J by 5 bases, leaving 10 bases between them.

A remark on this clonotype: The germline gene is not matched at one end of the junction; a read error may be the cause. The chain is built from TRBV10-3 and TRBJ2-7; possible D gene TRBD1, 5 bases. This CDR3 is 12 amino acids long. Germline CDR1 ENHRY, CDR2 SYGVKD. CDR3 nucleotides: TGTGCCATCTGTGAGAAAGGGGACGAGCAGTACTTC. It encodes CAICEKGDEQYF.

This clonotype has at least ten counts. This chain connects TRBV4-2 to TRBJ1-5; 8 bases align to TRBD1. Trimming at V came to 1 base and at J to 6 bases, leaving 5 bases not matched to a gene. Germline loops: CDR1 LGHNA, CDR2 YNFKEQ. The CDR3 covers 15 residues. CDR3 region: CASSQGQGAGQPQHF. The CDR3 region has the DNA TGTGCCAGCAGCCAAGGCCAGGGGGCAGGTCAGCCCCAGCATTTT.

This clonotype was counted between two and nine times. The J gene is TRBJ2-5, the V gene TRBV7-3, with D maybe TRBD2 (6 bases). CDR1 is SGHTA and CDR2 is FQGTGA in the germline V gene. Trimming left V 3 bases short and J 5 bases short, with 13 bases between. This CDR3 has 14 residues. CDR3 amino acids: CASSLGGQGETQYF. The DNA of the CDR3 is TGTGCCAGCAGCTTGGGAGGACAAGGCGAGACCCAGTACTTC. The variable domain in full, with the rest retrieved from reference TRBV7-3 and TRBJ2-5, is GAGVSQTPSNKVTEKGKYVELRCDPISGHTALYWYRQSLGQGPEFLIYFQGTGAADDSGLPNDRFFAVRPEGSVSTLKIQRTERGDSAVYLCASSLGGQGETQYFGPGTRLLVL.

This chain links TRBV14 with TRBJ2-7; 7 positions match TRBD2. Germline assignment: CDR1 SGHDN and CDR2 FVKESK. This CDR3 spans 15 amino acids. Losses at the gene ends were 4 bases for V and 6 bases for J; bases not matched to a gene: 12. The chain's CDR3 is CASSRRGNLPLEQYF. CDR3 DNA: TGTGCCAGCAGCCGGCGGGGGAATCTCCCTCTCGAGCAGTACTTC.

This clonotype was counted at least ten times. The genes are TRBV4-3 and TRBJ2-7, with 7 bases fitting TRBD2. This CDR3 contains 16 residues. Germline V gene sequence: CDR1 LGHNA, CDR2 YSLEER. Germline trimming cut 0 bases from V and 2 bases from J; bases unmatched to any gene: 7. CDR3 in amino acids: CASSQEVWTSPYEQYF. The CDR3 coding sequence is TGCGCCAGCAGCCAAGAGGTGTGGACTAGTCCCTACGAGCAGTACTTC.

This clonotype was counted many times. The chain couples TRBV5-1 to TRBJ2-2; the D gene is possibly TRBD1 (6 bases). Germline lookup yields CDR1 SGHRS and CDR2 YFSETQ. The CDR3 runs 15 residues. Trimming removed 4 bases from V and 1 base from J, with 11 bases in between. The CDR3 DNA is TGCGCCAGCAGCACCGGGACACTGAACACCGGGGAGCTGTTTTTT. Translation gives CASSTGTLNTGELFF.

This clonotype came up many times. This chain connects TRBV20-1 to TRBJ1-1; D is ambiguous. CDR3 length: 11 residues. V was pared by 0 bases and J by 10 bases, with 9 bases between. Looked up from germline, CDR1 is DFQATT and CDR2 is SNEGSKA (reference sequence). The CDR3 sequence: CSARDTVGAFF. CDR3 nucleotide sequence: TGCAGTGCTAGAGATACGGTAGGAGCTTTCTTT.